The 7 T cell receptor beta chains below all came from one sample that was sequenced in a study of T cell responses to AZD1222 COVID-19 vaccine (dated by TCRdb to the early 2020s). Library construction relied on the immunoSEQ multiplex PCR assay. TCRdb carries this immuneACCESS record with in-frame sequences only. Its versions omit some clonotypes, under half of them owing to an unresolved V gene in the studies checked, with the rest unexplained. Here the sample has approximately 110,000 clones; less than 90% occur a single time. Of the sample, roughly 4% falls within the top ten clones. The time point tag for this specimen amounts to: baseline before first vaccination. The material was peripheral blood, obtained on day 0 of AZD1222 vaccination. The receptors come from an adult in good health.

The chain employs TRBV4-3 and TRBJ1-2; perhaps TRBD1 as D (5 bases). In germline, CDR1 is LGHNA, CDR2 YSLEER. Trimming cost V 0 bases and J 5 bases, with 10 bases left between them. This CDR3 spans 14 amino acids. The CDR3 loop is CASSQDYQGYGYTF. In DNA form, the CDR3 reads TGCGCCAGCAGCCAAGATTATCAGGGTTATGGCTACACCTTC.

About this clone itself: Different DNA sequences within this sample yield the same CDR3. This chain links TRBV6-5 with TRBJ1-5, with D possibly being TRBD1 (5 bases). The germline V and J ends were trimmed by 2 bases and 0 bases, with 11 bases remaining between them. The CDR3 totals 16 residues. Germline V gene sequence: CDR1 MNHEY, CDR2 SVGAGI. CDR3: CASSYPAGVSNQPQHF. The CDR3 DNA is TGTGCCAGCAGTTACCCGGCGGGGGTTAGCAATCAGCCCCAGCATTTT.

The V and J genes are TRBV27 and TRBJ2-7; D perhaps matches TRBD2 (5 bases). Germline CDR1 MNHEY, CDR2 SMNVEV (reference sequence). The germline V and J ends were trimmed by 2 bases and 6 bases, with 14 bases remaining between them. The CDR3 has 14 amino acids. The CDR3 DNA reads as TGTGCCAGCAGTTTAAGGGCGAGGGCGGCCGAGCAGTACTTC. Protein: CASSLRARAAEQYF.

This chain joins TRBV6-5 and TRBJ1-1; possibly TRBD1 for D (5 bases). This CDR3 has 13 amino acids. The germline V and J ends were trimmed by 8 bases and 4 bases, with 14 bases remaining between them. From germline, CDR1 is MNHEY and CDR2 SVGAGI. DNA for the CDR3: TGTGCCAGCGAGCAGGGTAGCGGCACTGAAGCTTTCTTT. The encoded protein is CASEQGSGTEAFF.

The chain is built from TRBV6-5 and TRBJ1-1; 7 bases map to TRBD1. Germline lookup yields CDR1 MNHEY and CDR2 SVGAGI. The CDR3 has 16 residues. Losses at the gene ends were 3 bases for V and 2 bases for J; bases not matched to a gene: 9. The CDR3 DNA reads TGTGCCAGCAGTTATTCTCGGACAGGCGGAAACACTGAAGCTTTCTTT. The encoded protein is CASSYSRTGGNTEAFF.

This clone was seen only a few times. The CDR3 coding sequence is TGTGCCAGCAGTGACAGGGGCACTGAAGCTTTCTTT. It translates to CASSDRGTEAFF. The chain couples TRBV25-1 to TRBJ1-1, with D maybe TRBD1 (6 bases). Trimming removed 3 bases from V and 4 bases from J, with 6 bases in between. The germline gives CDR1 MGHDK, CDR2 SYGVNS. The CDR3 sequence is 12 residues long.

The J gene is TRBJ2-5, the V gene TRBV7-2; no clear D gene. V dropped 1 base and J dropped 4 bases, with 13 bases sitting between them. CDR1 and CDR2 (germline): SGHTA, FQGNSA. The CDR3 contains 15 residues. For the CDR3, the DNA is TGTGCCAGCAGCTTAGGTAGTACAGCGAGAGAGACCCAGTACTTC. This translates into CASSLGSTARETQYF. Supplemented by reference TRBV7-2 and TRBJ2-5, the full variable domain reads GAGVSQSPSNKVTEKGKDVELRCDPISGHTALYWYRQSLGQGLEFLIYFQGNSAPDKSGLPSDRFSAERTGGSVSTLTIQRTQQEDSAVYLCASSLGSTARETQYFGPGTRLLVL.